This TCR beta chain was sequenced during a study of blood T cell repertoires in COVID-19 (dated by TCRdb to between 2020 and 2021). About the investigation overall: Collaborator samples came from the United States, Italy and Spain and covered acute and convalescent phases of COVID-19. A freely available public database, intended as a resource for researchers studying the immune response to SARS-CoV-2, is where the repertoires were released. Sample metadata almost always included a de-identified subject ID, COVID-19 status, age in years and sex. Samples were obtained from the ongoing ImmuneRACE study (first 160 participants) and from about 1,300 subjects provided by 6 global collaborators. Deeply sampled blood TCRbeta repertoires from subjects exposed to, actively infected with, or recovered from COVID-19 were included in the dataset. The prospective study material was composed of cDNA or gDNA derived from T cells, B-cell-depleted T cells, or PBMCs. Where HLA class I and class II types were available, the types were taken from metadata supplied by the sample provider, not from assay-based typing.

Comment on this clone: This receptor's antigen is unknown. Base qualities are not at hand, and no much larger clone is one base apart.

Participants in the prospective study were aged about 18 to 100 years, lived in over 20 United States geographic areas, and enrolled through a virtual design. In the prospective study, participants were assigned to cohorts based on the clinical history participants reported in a screening survey and a study questionnaire. Mobile phlebotomists in the prospective study collected whole blood, serum and a nasopharyngeal or oropharyngeal swab from every participant. Participants in the prospective study had the option to provide additional blood draws and questionnaires over an approximately two-month period. Prospective study blood samples were shipped either frozen or at room temperature before DNA extraction. The research as a whole found: The quantity of clinical and demographic metadata differed by source and by participant and was supplied without curation.

Based on the germline V gene, the CDR1 and CDR2 sequences are SGHAT and FQNNGV. The CDR3, from cysteine to phenylalanine, totals 14 residues. Here the CDR3 DNA is all that survives: 42 bases in frame from base 1. V sheds 3 bases and J sheds 0 bases, leaving 9 bases between their ends. TCRbeta CDR3 regions were amplified from genomic DNA using the immunoSEQ Assay, a bias-controlled multiplex PCR. Processing in the source paper ran as follows. The number of nucleated cells in each sample was estimated by amplification of reference gene primers within the assay. To quantify the absolute abundance of each unique TCRbeta CDR3 rearrangement, sequence reads were collapsed and filtered. Productive Simpson clonality was computed per sample as the square root of Simpson's diversity index over productive rearrangements. TCRdb obtained this table from immuneACCESS and retained in-frame rearrangements with V and J assigned. These tables miss some clones; where compared with another copy, unresolved V genes account for less than half of the shortfall, and the remainder is unexplained. D and trimming come from the DNA, and the V and J calls and clone size come from that table. The sample includes 230,000 or so clones, with 88% observed a single time. The biggest ten clones account for roughly 15% of the sample.

Sequencing was done on a sample of PBMCs or T cells enriched from blood (not recorded which). The receptor was derived from a woman aged 45-60 years with acute COVID-19. The sequence is built from TRBV11-2 and TRBJ2-7; possibly the D gene is TRBD1, per 5 matching bases. For the CDR3, the sequence is CASSFVDTSYEQYF. The nucleotide sequence is TGTGCCAGCAGCTTTGTGGACACCTCCTACGAGCAGTACTTC.